These 2 T cell receptor beta chains were sequenced from one sample in a study of blood T cell repertoires in COVID-19. Clones were sequenced by immunoSEQ multiplex PCR, and TCRdb holds only the in-frame ones, with some missing. The profile shows about 49,000 clones, over 85% of them singletons. The sample was peripheral blood. All receptors derive from a man between 60 and 75 years old with COVID-19, enrolled during active disease.

The chain uses TRBV29-1 and TRBJ1-3; 7 positions agree with TRBD1. The V gene's germline CDR1 is SQVTM and CDR2 ANQGSEA. CDR3 length: 15 residues. V trimming: 7 bases; J trimming: 0 bases; junction bases outside the gene matches: 9. The chain's CDR3 is CSAKRGPSSGNTIYF. The CDR3, as DNA: TGCAGCGCTAAAAGGGGGCCCAGCTCTGGAAACACCATATATTTT.

This chain uses TRBV27 with TRBJ1-2; TRBD1 aligns across 8 bases. From germline, CDR1 is MNHEY and CDR2 SMNVEV (reference sequence). The CDR3 consists of 14 residues. V trimming: 5 bases; J trimming: 4 bases; junction bases outside the gene matches: 6. CDR3 bases: TGTGCCAGCAGTCCTAGACAGGGGCCCTATGGCTACACCTTC. Translated: CASSPRQGPYGYTF.